This TCR beta chain was captured by sequencing in a study of shared clonotypes between healthy human individuals. Study-level results: Naive CD4 clonotypes were shared across several donors at 4% to 5%.

The CDR3 spans 16 residues. Deletions cut 0 bases from V and 4 bases from J, with 13 bases between. Germline V gene lookup returns CDR1 MNHNY and CDR2 SVGAGI (reference sequence). A note on this clone: Its antigen remains unknown.

TCRdb's copy holds only in-frame clones and misses some; the assay was immunoSEQ multiplex PCR. The sample lists approximately 980,000 clones; more than 75% were seen once. The clonotype was recovered from a man aged 18 to 30 in good health. The V call is TRBV6-6, the J call TRBJ1-5; D might be TRBD1 (5 bases). The specimen sequenced was memory CD4+ T cells sorted from blood. Stated subset: CD45RA-negative fraction. The CDR3 protein is CASSYSRGEGNQPQHF. CDR3 in DNA: TGTGCCAGCAGTTACTCACGGGGGGAGGGAAATCAGCCCCAGCATTTT.